Described below is a single TCR beta chain sequence and its context. There is no known antigen for this receptor. Within one base of it there is no much larger clone, and no base qualities were kept. The CDR3 regions of human TCRbeta chains were analyzed by immunosequencing. The original methods were these. TCRs in the repertoires were compared against a reference library of SARS-CoV-2-specific TCRs that had been generated with the MIRA antigen-specificity platform. Breadth meant the fraction of unique TCRs that were SARS-CoV-2-associated, whereas depth meant the fraction of total T cells that were SARS-CoV-2-associated. Using the MIRA data, each spike-specific TCR was assigned both to the spike region to which the TCR was reactive and to a CD4 or CD8 class. Log10-transformed breadth and depth values were compared by one-way ANOVA with Sidak's multiple comparisons tests. TCRdb took over this immuneACCESS table, retaining in-frame rearrangements with V and J assigned. Such tables are incomplete; in checked studies, under half of the missing clones stem from an unresolved V gene, and the remainder is unexplained. The V and J calls and clone size were taken over from that table, and D and trimming were inferred from the DNA. The sample profile shows 150,000 or so clones; about 90% of them were found once. 5.5% of the sample lies in the top ten.

These data belong to a study of T cell responses to AZD1222 COVID-19 vaccine listed by TCRdb under 2021. About the investigation overall: AZD1222 recipients with second doses at about 4 weeks or about 12 weeks were pooled, because spike-specific TCR depth and breadth did not differ between schedules. TCR sequencing covered 230 or so trial participants: 207 given two doses of AZD1222 and approximately 26 given two doses of MenACWY control vaccine. Enrollment into the trials was organized by age into subgroups of 18-55, 56-69 and 70-plus years, and those subgroups contained roughly 150, 30 and 60 TCR-sequenced participants, respectively. General findings and caveats noted by the study authors: Vaccine-associated CD4 TCRs spanned the whole spike protein, with dominant responses in regions 160-218 and 743-854. In the small 56-69-year group, the increase in depth fell short of significance, most likely because of low power. Nearly half of unique spike-specific TCRs reportedly recognized epitopes outside regions mutated in the B.1.351 and B.1.1.7 variants. Conclusions about previously exposed vaccinees are limited because only six or seven AZD1222 recipients were SARS-CoV-2 seropositive at baseline. Because no samples from the day 14 peak response were available, repertoires could be characterized only after the peak T cell response. Participants were mostly white British and included more females than males, and it was suggested by the authors that clonal diversity may have been underestimated. After two AZD1222 doses, both the breadth and the depth of spike-specific TCRs were significantly higher than at day 0 and than in MenACWY recipients.

According to the study, the label for this sample's time point signals: baseline before first vaccination. Vaccinee samples came from UK trials COV001 and COV002, including a single-blind randomized controlled phase 2/3 trial of AZD1222 (ChAdOx1 nCoV-19) in healthy adults. For TCRbeta chain sequencing, PBMC samples were collected from trial participants at day 0 and at day 28 after the second dose. This receptor was taken from an adult in good health. The specimen was peripheral blood, collected on day 0 of AZD1222 vaccination.

The DNA sequence reads TGCAGTGCTAGGGGGGTATCTGAAGCTTTCTTT. It translates as CSARGVSEAFF. The rearranged segments are TRBV20-1 and TRBJ1-1; a tentative D call is TRBD1 (5 bases match). The germline V gene (reference sequence) provides CDR1 DFQATT and CDR2 SNEGSKA. V is clipped by 3 bases and J by 6 bases, and the sequence between their germline boundaries is 8 bases long. Inclusive of the bounding cysteine and phenylalanine, the CDR3 is 11 residues long. Just the 33-base CDR3 DNA is kept, in frame starting at base 1.